One and the same sample provided the 15 T cell receptor beta chains below, sequenced in a study of OX40 agonist ivuxolimab in advanced cancers. The protocol was immunoSEQ multiplex PCR, while the TCRdb copy is restricted to in-frame clones and leaves out a portion. The sample shows some 74,000 clones, 70% to 85% of them seen only once. The sequenced sample was CD4+ or CD8+ T cells sorted from blood, obtained in a trial of the OX40 agonist ivuxolimab. The source of these receptors is an adult with an advanced solid tumor such as melanoma, head and neck, liver or kidney cancer.

CDR3 protein: CASSIGSGPYNEQFF. The CDR3, as DNA: TGTGCCAGTAGTATAGGCTCTGGACCCTACAATGAGCAGTTCTTC. The rearrangement joins TRBV19 to TRBJ2-1; D unresolved. The V end was cut by 1 base, the J end by 2 bases, with 9 bases between. CDR1 and CDR2 (germline): LNHDA, SQIVND (reference sequence). The CDR3 runs 15 residues.

This chain joins TRBV9 and TRBJ2-1; unclear D gene. Trimming took 0 bases from V and 4 from J, leaving 11 bases between them. The germline CDR1 and CDR2 sequences are SGDLS and YYNGEE. This CDR3 comprises 15 residues. In DNA, the CDR3 is TGTGCCAGCAGCGTAGCGGCAGCTTATTACAATGAGCAGTTCTTC. Protein product: CASSVAAAYYNEQFF.

The rearrangement joins TRBV6-6 to TRBJ2-5; D perhaps matches TRBD2 (5 bases). The J call is uncertain, as TRBJ2-7 better fits the DNA end. Germline V CDR1 and CDR2: MNHNY, SVGAGI (reference sequence). The CDR3 spans 16 residues. In DNA, the CDR3 is TGTGCCAGCAGTTCTACCCGGACTTCCAGCTCCTACGAGCAGTACTTC. Translated: CASSSTRTSSSYEQYF.

V and J are TRBV4-1 and TRBJ2-5; D gene ambiguous. The CDR3 length is 14 residues. V lost 0 bases and J 1 base, leaving 6 bases between the germline ends. Germline V gene data show CDR1 as MGHRA and CDR2 as YSYEKL. The CDR3: CASSQESTQETQYF. CDR3 DNA: TGCGCCAGCAGCCAAGAGTCAACCCAAGAGACCCAGTACTTC.

This chain uses TRBV7-2 with TRBJ1-2, with D possibly matching TRBD1 (5 bases). CDR1 and CDR2 (germline): SGHTA, FQGNSA. Trimming took 7 bases from V and 7 from J, leaving 16 bases between them. The CDR3 consists of 13 residues. CDR3 region: CASKGAGRSGYTF. The CDR3 coding sequence is TGTGCCAGCAAGGGTGCAGGGCGGTCTGGCTACACCTTC.

The chain couples TRBV11-2 to TRBJ2-7; D remains ambiguous. CDR1 is SGHAT and CDR2 is FQNNGV in the germline V gene. Trimming pared 0 bases from V and 6 bases from J, leaving 9 bases between. This CDR3 spans 13 amino acids. The CDR3 loop reads CASSLDRGIEQYF. The CDR3 coding sequence is TGTGCCAGCAGCTTAGATCGTGGGATCGAGCAGTACTTC.

The chain links TRBV5-1 to TRBJ2-2, with a possible D match to TRBD1 (6 bases). The CDR3 length is 15 residues. From germline, CDR1 is SGHRS and CDR2 YFSETQ. Trimming pared 6 bases from V and 4 bases from J, leaving 16 bases between. This CDR3 reads CASTPGDVGTGELFF. In nucleotides, the CDR3 is TGCGCCAGCACCCCAGGGGACGTGGGCACCGGGGAGCTGTTTTTT.

A word on this clone: Other nucleotide sequences from this sample produce the same CDR3. The chain links TRBV11-2 to TRBJ2-7, with 10 positions matching TRBD1. This CDR3 has 13 amino acids. J lost 6 bases, V lost 1 base, and 0 bases had no gene match. Germline CDR1 SGHAT, CDR2 FQNNGV. The CDR3 region has the DNA TGTGCCAGCAGCTTAGGGACAGGGGGCGAGCAGTACTTC. Translation: CASSLGTGGEQYF.

CDR3 region: CATSSRLAVETQYF. CDR3 DNA sequence: TGTGCCACCAGCAGTCGCCTAGCGGTAGAGACCCAGTACTTC. The chain carries TRBV15 and TRBJ2-5; 7 nucleotides match TRBD2. Germline loops: CDR1 LNHNV, CDR2 YYDKDF (reference sequence). V was pared by 3 bases and J by 4 bases, with 5 bases of the junction left unmatched. The CDR3 covers 14 residues.

This clone was detected once. The chain has TRBV19 and TRBJ2-5; D is uncertain. V gave up 2 bases and J gave up 5 bases, with 9 bases separating them. The CDR3 runs to 13 residues. Germline CDR1 and CDR2: LNHDA and SQIVND (reference sequence). CDR3 bases: TGTGCCAGTAGTATAAATACCTGGGAGACCCAGTACTTC. Protein product: CASSINTWETQYF.

The CDR3: CASSPGTYYGYTF. In nucleotides, the CDR3 is TGTGCCAGCAGTCCCGGGACCTACTATGGCTACACCTTC. V usage is TRBV28 and J usage is TRBJ1-2, with D tentatively TRBD1 (5 bases). Germline values: CDR1 MDHEN, CDR2 SYDVKM. CDR3 length: 13 amino acids. V shed 5 bases and J shed 3 bases, with 10 bases lying between them.

V and J are TRBV5-6 and TRBJ2-4; D is ambiguous. CDR3 size: 15 residues. The germline gives CDR1 SGHDT, CDR2 YYEEEE. The V end lost 0 bases, the J end lost 5 bases, and 12 bases lay between the germline ends. This CDR3 is CASSLVSPGENIQYF. In DNA form, the CDR3 reads TGTGCCAGCAGCTTGGTTTCACCTGGGGAAAACATTCAGTACTTC. The variable domain in full, with the rest retrieved from reference TRBV5-6 and TRBJ2-4, is DAGVTQSPTHLIKTRGQQVTLRCSPKSGHDTVSWYQQALGQGPQFIFQYYEEEERQRGNFPDRFSGHQFPNYSSELNVNALLLGDSALYLCASSLVSPGENIQYFGAGTRLSVL.

The chain has TRBV7-9 and TRBJ2-7; D is ambiguous. V was shortened by 0 bases and J by 3 bases, with 9 bases between the two germline ends. The CDR3 consists of 14 residues. From germline, CDR1 is SEHNR and CDR2 FQNEAQ (reference sequence). CDR3 nucleotides: TGTGCCAGCAGCTTAGCATCAACCCACTACGAGCAGTACTTC. Encoded protein: CASSLASTHYEQYF.

The chain is built from TRBV28 and TRBJ2-2; no firm D call. Between the trimmed V and J ends, which lost 8 bases and 5 bases, there was a span of 15 bases. CDR3 length: 14 amino acids. Germline loops: CDR1 MDHEN, CDR2 SYDVKM. The CDR3 is CASRPGWDTGELFF. The DNA for the CDR3 is TGTGCCAGCCGACCCGGTTGGGATACCGGGGAGCTGTTTTTT.

The rearrangement links TRBV7-9 to TRBJ2-3, with 7 bases identical to TRBD2. CDR1 and CDR2 from the germline V gene are SEHNR and FQNEAQ (reference sequence). With 7 bases clipped from V and 6 bases from J, the junction kept 10 bases outside the gene matches. CDR3 length equals 14 residues. This CDR3 reads CASNRAGPRDTQYF. The CDR3 DNA follows: TGTGCCAGCAACCGAGCGGGACCCCGGGATACGCAGTATTTT. Based on the CDR3 plus reference TRBV7-9 and TRBJ2-3, the full variable domain is DTGVSQNPRHKITKRGQNVTFRCDPISEHNRLYWYRQTLGQGPEFLTYFQNEAQLEKSRLLSDRFSAERPKGSFSTLEIQRTEQGDSAMYLCASNRAGPRDTQYFGPGTRLTVL.